This entry is about one TCR beta chain. RNA was extracted with the RNeasy kit, and a quantity of about 0.45 to 1 ug was reverse transcribed using random hexamers. Across 54 Vbeta and 13 Jbeta, TCR beta CDR3 was amplified with immunoSEQ multiplex PCR. TCRdb fed the immunoSEQ multiplex PCR reads into MiXCR, producing one record per CDR3 protein. The sample holds some 130,000 distinct CDR3 sequences; roughly 94% are singletons and the top ten take about 0.12%. The data are from a study of CD8 T cells in Susac syndrome. Sequencing of TCR beta was performed on blood CD8+ and CD4+ T cells. CD8+ and CD4+ T cells were negatively isolated; TEMRA cells were FACS-enriched. The V end was cut by 2 bases, the J end by 4 bases, with 11 bases between. This CDR3 is 14 amino acids long.

The sample taken for sequencing was CD4+ T cells from PBMCs. The chain has TRBV12-3 or TRBV12-4 and TRBJ2-5, with TRBD1 as a possible D gene (5 bases). This TCR derives from a human donor with multiple sclerosis. CDR3 DNA sequence: TGTGCCAGCAGTTTATCAGGGCGCGGAGAGACCCAGTACTTC. Encoded protein: CASSLSGRGETQYF.